These 3 T cell receptor beta chains came from one sample sequenced in a study of technical replicates of blood from a handful of donors. The protocol was immunoSEQ multiplex PCR, while the TCRdb copy is restricted to in-frame clones and leaves out a portion. The sample lists approximately 59,000 clones; around 85% were seen once. Input material: PBMCs. These receptors all come from a human donor in good health. Some clones in this sample may be carry-over from other donors' samples.

This chain joins TRBV27 and TRBJ2-3; 10 bases align to TRBD2. CDR1 and CDR2 from the germline V gene are MNHEY and SMNVEV (reference sequence). J gave up 5 bases and V 2 bases, and 4 bases lay outside the gene matches. The CDR3 covers 15 residues. CDR3 sequence (DNA): TGTGCCAGCAGTTTAGTTAGCGGGAGGTTAGATACGCAGTATTTT. It yields the protein CASSLVSGRLDTQYF.

The J gene is TRBJ1-1, the V gene TRBV6-6; TRBD1 matches 7 bases. In germline, CDR1 is MNHNY, CDR2 SVGAGI (reference sequence). This CDR3 region has 14 residues. With 5 bases clipped from V and 2 bases from J, the junction kept 5 bases outside the gene matches. CDR3 DNA: TGTGCCAGCAGTGCCCGGGACAGAAACACTGAAGCTTTCTTT. It translates to CASSARDRNTEAFF.

This clone appeared a single time. The J gene is TRBJ2-7, the V gene TRBV7-2; D is unresolved. The CDR3 covers 15 residues. Trimming cost V 2 bases and J 6 bases, with 17 bases left between them. Germline V gene lookup returns CDR1 SGHTA and CDR2 FQGNSA. The CDR3 region is CASSLLGRATFEQYF. CDR3 coding DNA: TGTGCCAGCAGCTTACTTGGGCGAGCTACCTTCGAGCAGTACTTC.